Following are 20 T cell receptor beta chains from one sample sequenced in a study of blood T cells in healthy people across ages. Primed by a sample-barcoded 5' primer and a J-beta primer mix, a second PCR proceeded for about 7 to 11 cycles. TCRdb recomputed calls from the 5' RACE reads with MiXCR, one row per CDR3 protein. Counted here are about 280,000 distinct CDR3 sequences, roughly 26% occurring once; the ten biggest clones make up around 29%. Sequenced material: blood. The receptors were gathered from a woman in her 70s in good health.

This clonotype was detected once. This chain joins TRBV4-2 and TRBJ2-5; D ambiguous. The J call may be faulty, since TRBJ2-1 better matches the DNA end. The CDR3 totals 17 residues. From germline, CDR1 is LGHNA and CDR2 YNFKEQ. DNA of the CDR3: TGTGCCAGCAGCCAAGGATCGCGTTCAAAGGACTACAATGAGCAGTTCTTC. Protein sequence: CASSQGSRSKDYNEQFF.

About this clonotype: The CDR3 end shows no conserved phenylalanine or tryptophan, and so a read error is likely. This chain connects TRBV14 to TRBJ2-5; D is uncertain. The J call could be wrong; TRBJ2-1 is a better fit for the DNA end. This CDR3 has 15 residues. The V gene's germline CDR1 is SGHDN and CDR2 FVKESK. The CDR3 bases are TGTGCCAGCAGCCAAGATATTGGCTCCCGGATTGGGCAGTTCTTA. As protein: CASSQDIGSRIGQFL.

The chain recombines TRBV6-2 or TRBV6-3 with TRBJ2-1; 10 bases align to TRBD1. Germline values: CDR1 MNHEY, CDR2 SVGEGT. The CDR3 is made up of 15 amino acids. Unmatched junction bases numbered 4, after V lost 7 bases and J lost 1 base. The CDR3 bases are TGTGCCAGCACTCGGACAGGGGGATCCTACAATGAGCAGTTCTTC. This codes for CASTRTGGSYNEQFF.

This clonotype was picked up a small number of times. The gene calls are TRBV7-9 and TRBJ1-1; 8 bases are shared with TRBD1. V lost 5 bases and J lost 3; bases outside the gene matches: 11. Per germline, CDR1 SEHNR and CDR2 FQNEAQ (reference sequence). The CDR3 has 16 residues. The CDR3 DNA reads TGTGCCAGCAGCCGCAATACAGGGGGTCTCTACACTGAAGCTTTCTTT. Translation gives CASSRNTGGLYTEAFF.

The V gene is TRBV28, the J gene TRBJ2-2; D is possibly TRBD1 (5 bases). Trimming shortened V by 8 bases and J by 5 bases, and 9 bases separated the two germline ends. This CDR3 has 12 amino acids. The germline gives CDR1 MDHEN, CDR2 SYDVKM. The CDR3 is CASWGGTGELFF. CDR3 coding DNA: TGTGCCAGCTGGGGCGGTACCGGGGAGCTGTTTTTT.

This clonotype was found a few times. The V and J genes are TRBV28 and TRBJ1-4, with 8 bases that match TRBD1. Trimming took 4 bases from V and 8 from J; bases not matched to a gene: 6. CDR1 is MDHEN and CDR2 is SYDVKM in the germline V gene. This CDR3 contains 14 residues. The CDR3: CASSSAGTGEKLFF. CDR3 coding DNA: TGTGCCAGCAGTTCCGCCGGGACAGGAGAAAAACTGTTTTTT.

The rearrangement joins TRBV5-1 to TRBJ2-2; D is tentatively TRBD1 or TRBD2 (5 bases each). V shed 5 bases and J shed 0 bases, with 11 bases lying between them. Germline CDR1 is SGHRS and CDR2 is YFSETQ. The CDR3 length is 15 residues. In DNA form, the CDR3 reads TGCGCCAGCAGGGCTGAGGGACCGAACACCGGGGAGCTGTTTTTT. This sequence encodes CASRAEGPNTGELFF.

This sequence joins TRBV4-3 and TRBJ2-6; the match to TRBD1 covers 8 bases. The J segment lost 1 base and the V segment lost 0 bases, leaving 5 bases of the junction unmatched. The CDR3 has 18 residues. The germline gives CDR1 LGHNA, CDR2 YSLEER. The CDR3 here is CASSQDWNRGSGANVLTF. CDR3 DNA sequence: TGCGCCAGCAGCCAAGATTGGAACAGGGGGTCTGGGGCCAACGTCCTGACTTTC.

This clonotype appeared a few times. This chain's CDR3 is CSAMGQVGEQYF. The CDR3 bases are TGCAGTGCTATGGGACAGGTTGGCGAGCAGTACTTC. This chain connects TRBV20-1 to TRBJ2-7; TRBD1 matches 8 bases. CDR3 size: 12 residues. The germline V gene has CDR1 DFQATT and CDR2 SNEGSKA (reference sequence). The V segment lost 4 bases and the J segment 6 bases; nucleotides outside the gene matches: 5.

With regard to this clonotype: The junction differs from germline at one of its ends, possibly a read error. The CDR3 sequence: CATSDLSGDGYTF. CDR3 DNA sequence: TGTGCCACCAGTGATTTGTCGGGGGATGGTTACACCTTC. This chain links TRBV24-1 with TRBJ1-2; tentatively, D is TRBD1 (5 bases). Germline-derived CDR1 and CDR2 are KGHDR and SFDVKD. This CDR3 spans 13 amino acids.

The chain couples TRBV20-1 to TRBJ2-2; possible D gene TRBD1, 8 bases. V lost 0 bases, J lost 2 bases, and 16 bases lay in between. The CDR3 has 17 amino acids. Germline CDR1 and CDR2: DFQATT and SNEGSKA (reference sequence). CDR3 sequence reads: CSARDRGAGGNTGELFF. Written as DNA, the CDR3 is TGCAGTGCTAGAGATCGGGGGGCAGGGGGCAACACCGGGGAGCTGTTTTTT.

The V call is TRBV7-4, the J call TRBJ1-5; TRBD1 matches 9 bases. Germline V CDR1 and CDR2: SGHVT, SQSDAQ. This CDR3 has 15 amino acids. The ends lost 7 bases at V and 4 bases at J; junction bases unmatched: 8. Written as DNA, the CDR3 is TGTGCCAGCACCCTGACAGGGGGGAGTAATCAGCCCCAGCATTTT. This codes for CASTLTGGSNQPQHF.

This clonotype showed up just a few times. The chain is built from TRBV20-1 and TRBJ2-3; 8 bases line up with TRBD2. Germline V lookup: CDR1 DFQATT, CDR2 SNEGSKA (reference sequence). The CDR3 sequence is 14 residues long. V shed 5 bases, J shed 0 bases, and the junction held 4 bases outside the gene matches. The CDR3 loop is CSAERGPSTDTQYF. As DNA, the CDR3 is TGCAGTGCTGAGCGGGGGCCTAGCACAGATACGCAGTATTTT.

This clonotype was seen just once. The CDR3 DNA is TGTGCCAGCAGCCAAGATGGGAGCCTGAACACTGAAGCTTTCTTT. Translated, it gives CASSQDGSLNTEAFF. The chain couples TRBV4-2 to TRBJ1-1; D unclear. The germline CDR1 and CDR2 sequences are LGHNA and YNFKEQ. The CDR3 has 15 residues. The ends were cut back, 0 bases at V and 0 bases at J, with 8 bases in the middle.

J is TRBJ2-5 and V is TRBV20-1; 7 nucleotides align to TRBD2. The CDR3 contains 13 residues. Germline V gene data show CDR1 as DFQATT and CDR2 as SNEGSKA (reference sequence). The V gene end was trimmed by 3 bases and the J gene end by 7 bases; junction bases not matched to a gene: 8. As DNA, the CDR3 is TGCAGTGCTAGTCGCCGGGAGGCCGCGACCCAGTACTTC. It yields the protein CSASRREAATQYF.

The CDR3 DNA follows: TGTGCCAGCAGGTTCGCAGGGGATGGCTACACCTTC. This gives the protein CASRFAGDGYTF. The V and J genes are TRBV7-9 and TRBJ1-2; weak D call: TRBD1 (6 bases). The length of the CDR3 is 12 residues. Trimming pared 6 bases from V and 6 bases from J, leaving 11 bases between. CDR1 SEHNR and CDR2 FQNEAQ come from the germline V gene (reference sequence).

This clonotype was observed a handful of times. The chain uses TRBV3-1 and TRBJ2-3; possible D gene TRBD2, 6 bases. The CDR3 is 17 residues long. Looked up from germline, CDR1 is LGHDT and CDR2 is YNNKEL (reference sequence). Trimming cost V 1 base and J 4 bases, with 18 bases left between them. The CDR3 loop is CASSQVGNRPSADTQYF. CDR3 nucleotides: TGTGCCAGCAGCCAAGTCGGTAACAGGCCTAGCGCAGATACGCAGTATTTT.

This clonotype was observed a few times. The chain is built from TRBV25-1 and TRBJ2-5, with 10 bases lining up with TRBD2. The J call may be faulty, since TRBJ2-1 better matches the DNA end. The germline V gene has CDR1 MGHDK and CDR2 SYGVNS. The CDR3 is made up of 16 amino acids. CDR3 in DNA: TGTGCCAGCAGTGAATATAAAGGGACTAGCGACAATGAGCAGTTCTTC. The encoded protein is CASSEYKGTSDNEQFF.

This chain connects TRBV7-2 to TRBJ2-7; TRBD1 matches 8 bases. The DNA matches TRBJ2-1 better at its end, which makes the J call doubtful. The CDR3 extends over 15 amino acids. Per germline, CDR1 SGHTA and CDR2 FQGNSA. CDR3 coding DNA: TGTGCCAGCAGCGTAGGGGGGACAGGCAACAATGAGCAGTTCTTC. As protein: CASSVGGTGNNEQFF.

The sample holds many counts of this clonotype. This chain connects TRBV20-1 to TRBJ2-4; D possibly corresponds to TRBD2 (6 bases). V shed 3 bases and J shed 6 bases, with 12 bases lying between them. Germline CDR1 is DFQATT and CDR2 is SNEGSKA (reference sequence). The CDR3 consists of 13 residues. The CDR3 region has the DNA TGCAGTGCTAGTCGGGTGGAGGGAAACATTCAGTACTTC. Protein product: CSASRVEGNIQYF.